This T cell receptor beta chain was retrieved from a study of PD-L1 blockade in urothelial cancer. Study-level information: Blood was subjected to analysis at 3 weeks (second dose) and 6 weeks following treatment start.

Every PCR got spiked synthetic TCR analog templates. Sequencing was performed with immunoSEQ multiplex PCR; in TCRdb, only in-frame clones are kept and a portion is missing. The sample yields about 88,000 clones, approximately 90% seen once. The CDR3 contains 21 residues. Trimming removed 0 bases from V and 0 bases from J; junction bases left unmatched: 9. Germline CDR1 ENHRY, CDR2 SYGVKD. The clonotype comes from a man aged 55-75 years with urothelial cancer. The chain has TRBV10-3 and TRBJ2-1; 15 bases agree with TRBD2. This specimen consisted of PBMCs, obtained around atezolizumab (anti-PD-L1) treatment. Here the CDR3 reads CAISESSGTSGRYLSYNEQFF. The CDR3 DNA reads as TGTGCCATCAGTGAGTCTAGCGGGACTAGCGGGAGGTATCTCTCCTACAATGAGCAGTTCTTC.